This T cell receptor beta chain was retrieved from a study of blood T cell repertoires in COVID-19. Looking at the study overall: In each case, the material was cDNA or gDNA derived from T cells, B-cell-depleted T cells, or PBMCs.

Germline V gene sequence: CDR1 SGHNT, CDR2 YYREEE (reference sequence). The CDR3 contains 14 residues. V lost 2 bases, J lost 5 bases, and 10 bases lay in between. Using immunoSEQ multiplex PCR, the repertoire was profiled, and TCRdb retains in-frame clones only, with some absent. Of hundreds of thousands of clones in the sample, around 80% were seen once. This clonotype originated in a woman of 80 years or more with acute or convalescent COVID-19. Material: peripheral blood. This chain joins TRBV5-4 and TRBJ1-4, with a tentative D call TRBD1 (6 bases). The CDR3 protein is CASSFTGPNEKLFF. In nucleotides, the CDR3 is TGTGCCAGCAGCTTTACAGGGCCGAATGAAAAACTGTTTTTT.